The T cell receptor beta chain under discussion was sequenced for a study of T cells in localized non-small cell lung cancer. General study results and limits: Owing to sequencing of a solitary tumor region, heterogeneity cannot be discounted. Clonality peaked in uninvolved adjacent lung rather than tumor.

As to this clone: Its target is not known.

Assay: immunoSEQ multiplex PCR; the TCRdb copy retains only in-frame clones and omits some. The data hold over 30,000 clones, with around nine tenths observed a single time. The starting material was peripheral blood, obtained before any cancer treatment. The receptor's source is a woman aged 40-75 years with stage I lung adenocarcinoma.

Written as DNA, the CDR3 is TGTGCCAGCAGTCTCGGGACAGACGACCAAGAGACCCAGTACTTC. It specifies CASSLGTDDQETQYF. The chain carries TRBV6-5 and TRBJ2-5; 7 bases are a match to TRBD1. V trimming: 5 bases; J trimming: 0 bases; junction bases outside the gene matches: 6. This CDR3 has 15 residues. Germline V gives CDR1 MNHEY, CDR2 SVGAGI.